Here is one T cell receptor (beta chain) with its context. The sample originates from a study of spatial heterogeneity in lung cancer. V was pared by 1 base and J by 12 bases, with 10 bases between. The CDR3 length is 11 residues. The germline CDR1 and CDR2 sequences are SGHDT and YYEEEE. One entry per CDR3 protein, called by TCRdb with MiXCR from the 5' RACE reads. Among approximately 56,000 distinct CDR3 sequences listed, 7.4% were seen once. Time point meaning: blood at routine non-recurrence follow-up after resection. Unsorted whole RNA samples from tumor, nontumor lung or frozen PBMC were sequenced.

Sequenced material: PBMCs, taken at follow-up. This receptor was identified in a female donor with early-stage non-small cell lung cancer. The genes are TRBV5-6 and TRBJ1-2; D not certain. Written as DNA, the CDR3 is TGTGCCAGCAGCTTGCGCGCCTGGAACACCTTC. It codes for CASSLRAWNTF.